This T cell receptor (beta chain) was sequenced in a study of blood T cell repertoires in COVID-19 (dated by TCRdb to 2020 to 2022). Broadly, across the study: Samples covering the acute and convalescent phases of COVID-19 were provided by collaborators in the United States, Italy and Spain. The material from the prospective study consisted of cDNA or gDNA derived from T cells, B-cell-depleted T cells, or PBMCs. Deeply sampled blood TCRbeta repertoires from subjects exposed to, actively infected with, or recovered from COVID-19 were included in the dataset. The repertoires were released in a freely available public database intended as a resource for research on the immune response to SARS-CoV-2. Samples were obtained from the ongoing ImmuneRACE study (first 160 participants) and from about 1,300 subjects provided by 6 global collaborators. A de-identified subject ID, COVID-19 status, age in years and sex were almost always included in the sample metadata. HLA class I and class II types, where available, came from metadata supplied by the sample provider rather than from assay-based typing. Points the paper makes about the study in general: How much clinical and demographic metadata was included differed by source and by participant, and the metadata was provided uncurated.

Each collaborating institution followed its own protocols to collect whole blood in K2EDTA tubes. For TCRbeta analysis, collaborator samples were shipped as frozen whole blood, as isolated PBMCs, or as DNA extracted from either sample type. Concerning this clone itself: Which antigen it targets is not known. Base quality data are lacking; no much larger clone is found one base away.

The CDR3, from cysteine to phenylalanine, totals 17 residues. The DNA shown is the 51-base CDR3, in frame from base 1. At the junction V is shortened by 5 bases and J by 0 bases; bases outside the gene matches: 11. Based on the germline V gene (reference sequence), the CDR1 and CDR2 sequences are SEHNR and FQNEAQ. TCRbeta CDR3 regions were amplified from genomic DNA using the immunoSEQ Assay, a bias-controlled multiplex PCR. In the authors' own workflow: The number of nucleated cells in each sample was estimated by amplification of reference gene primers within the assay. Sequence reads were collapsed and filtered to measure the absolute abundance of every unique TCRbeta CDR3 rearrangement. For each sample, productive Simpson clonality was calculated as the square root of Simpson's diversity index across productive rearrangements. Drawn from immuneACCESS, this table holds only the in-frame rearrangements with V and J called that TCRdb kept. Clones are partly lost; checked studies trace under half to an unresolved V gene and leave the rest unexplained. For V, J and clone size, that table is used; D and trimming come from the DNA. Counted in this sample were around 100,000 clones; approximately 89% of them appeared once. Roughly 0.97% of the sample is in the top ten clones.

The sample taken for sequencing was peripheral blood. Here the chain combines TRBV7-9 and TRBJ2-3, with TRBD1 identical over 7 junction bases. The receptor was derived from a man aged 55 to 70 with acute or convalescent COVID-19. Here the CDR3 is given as CASSGRTGQTSTDTQYF. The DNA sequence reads TGTGCCAGCAGCGGACGGACAGGCCAAACTAGCACAGATACGCAGTATTTT. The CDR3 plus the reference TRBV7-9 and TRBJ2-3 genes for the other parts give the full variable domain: DTGVSQNPRHKITKRGQNVTFRCDPISEHNRLYWYRQTLGQGPEFLTYFQNEAQLEKSRLLSDRFSAERPKGSFSTLEIQRTEQGDSAMYLCASSGRTGQTSTDTQYFGPGTRLTVL.